Listed below are T cell receptor beta chains from one sample, sequenced in a study of cytomegalovirus exposure and HLA in healthy donors. Clones were sequenced by immunoSEQ multiplex PCR, and TCRdb holds only the in-frame ones, with some missing. The repertoire holds some 150,000 clones, with 79% as singletons. The sample taken for sequencing was PBMCs. The receptors were sampled from a woman aged 40 to 49 in good health and CMV-seropositive. CDR3s include the opening cysteine and the closing phenylalanine or tryptophan. D genes are given only for firm matches. Size tells how often a clone was seen (once, few, many) or the class of an expanded clone, and some rows leave it out.

j_gene: TRBJ2-2; d_gene: TRBD2; abundance: few; v_gene: TRBV30; CDR3aa: CAWEPGTSGGAGELFF; CDR3nt: TGTGCCTGGGAACCGGGTACTAGCGGGGGGGCCGGGGAGCTGTTTTTT
j_gene: TRBJ2-1; d_gene: NA; abundance: NA; v_gene: TRBV7-7; CDR3aa: CASSVDISSYNEQFF; CDR3nt: TGTGCCAGCAGCGTAGATATTAGCTCCTACAATGAGCAGTTCTTC
j_gene: TRBJ1-4; d_gene: NA; abundance: NA; v_gene: TRBV7-6; CDR3aa: CASSLTEKLFF; CDR3nt: TGTGCCAGCAGCTTAACAGAAAAACTGTTTTTT
j_gene: TRBJ1-4; d_gene: NA; abundance: few; v_gene: TRBV2; CDR3aa: CASSEVILRELNEKLFF; CDR3nt: TGTGCCAGCAGTGAAGTAATCCTTCGGGAGCTTAATGAAAAACTGTTTTTT
j_gene: TRBJ1-2; d_gene: TRBD1; abundance: NA; v_gene: TRBV6-5; CDR3aa: CASSNGQGLYGYTF; CDR3nt: TGTGCCAGCAGTAACGGACAGGGTTTATATGGCTACACCTTC
j_gene: TRBJ2-7; d_gene: NA; abundance: once; v_gene: TRBV30; CDR3aa: CAWSAGVIYEQYF; CDR3nt: TGTGCCTGGAGTGCCGGGGTTATCTACGAGCAGTACTTC
j_gene: TRBJ2-5; d_gene: TRBD1; abundance: NA; v_gene: TRBV6-5; CDR3aa: CASSQGVHQETQYF; CDR3nt: TGTGCCAGCTCACAGGGGGTGCATCAAGAGACCCAGTACTTC
j_gene: TRBJ1-4; d_gene: NA; abundance: NA; v_gene: TRBV5-1; CDR3aa: CASSLARPTNEKLFF; CDR3nt: TGCGCCAGCAGCTTAGCCAGGCCAACTAATGAAAAACTGTTTTTT
j_gene: TRBJ1-3; d_gene: NA; abundance: NA; v_gene: TRBV2; CDR3aa: CASARGMAGNTIYF; CDR3nt: TGTGCCAGTGCCAGGGGCATGGCTGGAAACACCATATATTTT
j_gene: TRBJ2-1; d_gene: TRBD2; abundance: NA; v_gene: TRBV29-1; CDR3aa: CSVRTSGGANEQFF; CDR3nt: TGCAGCGTCCGGACTAGCGGGGGGGCCAATGAGCAGTTCTTC
j_gene: TRBJ2-7; d_gene: NA; abundance: NA; v_gene: TRBV6-1; CDR3aa: CASSGALTYEQYF; CDR3nt: TGTGCCAGCAGTGGGGCCCTAACCTACGAGCAGTACTTC
j_gene: TRBJ2-1; d_gene: TRBD1; abundance: NA; v_gene: TRBV29-1; CDR3aa: CSVATGTGNEQFF; CDR3nt: TGCAGCGTTGCGACAGGGACAGGCAATGAGCAGTTCTTC
j_gene: TRBJ1-1; d_gene: NA; abundance: NA; v_gene: TRBV5-4; CDR3aa: CASSYTRTEGTEAFF; CDR3nt: TGTGCCAGCAGCTACACACGGACGGAGGGCACTGAAGCTTTCTTT
j_gene: TRBJ1-1; d_gene: NA; abundance: NA; v_gene: TRBV29-1; CDR3aa: CSVERQKNTEAFF; CDR3nt: TGCAGCGTTGAAAGACAGAAGAACACTGAAGCTTTCTTT
j_gene: TRBJ1-6; d_gene: NA; abundance: NA; v_gene: TRBV7-2; CDR3aa: CASSLEVVAGDSYNSPLHF; CDR3nt: TGTGCCAGCAGCTTAGAGGTCGTGGCGGGGGACTCCTATAATTCACCCCTCCACTTT
j_gene: TRBJ2-2; d_gene: TRBD2; abundance: NA; v_gene: TRBV4-2; CDR3aa: CASSPTARGGAGELFF; CDR3nt: TGTGCCAGCAGCCCCACAGCGCGGGGGGGAGCCGGGGAGCTGTTTTTT
j_gene: TRBJ2-1; d_gene: TRBD1; abundance: NA; v_gene: TRBV27; CDR3aa: CASSLSGTVYNEQFF; CDR3nt: TGTGCCAGCAGCCTATCCGGGACAGTTTACAATGAGCAGTTCTTC
j_gene: TRBJ1-5; d_gene: NA; abundance: once; v_gene: TRBV19; CDR3aa: CASREANQPQHF; CDR3nt: TGTGCCAGTAGAGAAGCTAATCAGCCCCAGCATTTT
j_gene: TRBJ2-5; d_gene: TRBD2; abundance: NA; v_gene: TRBV7-7; CDR3aa: CASSSTPGLAVETQYF; CDR3nt: TGTGCCAGCAGCTCAACGCCAGGACTAGCGGTAGAGACCCAGTACTTC
j_gene: TRBJ1-6; d_gene: NA; abundance: NA; v_gene: TRBV2; CDR3aa: CAATGGGIADSPLHF; CDR3nt: TGTGCCGCCACAGGTGGGGGGATTGCGGATTCACCCCTCCACTTT
j_gene: TRBJ2-5; d_gene: NA; abundance: NA; v_gene: TRBV6-5; CDR3aa: CASSNGGGRETQYF; CDR3nt: TGTGCCAGCAGCAATGGGGGGGGGCGGGAGACCCAGTACTTC
j_gene: TRBJ2-7; d_gene: NA; abundance: NA; v_gene: TRBV4-1; CDR3aa: CASSQEWGLEQYF; CDR3nt: TGCGCCAGCAGCCAAGAATGGGGGCTAGAGCAGTACTTC
j_gene: TRBJ1-1; d_gene: NA; abundance: once; v_gene: TRBV20-1; CDR3aa: CSAEEGTEAFF; CDR3nt: TGCAGTGCCGAGGAGGGAACTGAAGCTTTCTTT
j_gene: TRBJ1-5; d_gene: NA; abundance: NA; v_gene: TRBV6-4; CDR3aa: CASSDSIGDNSNQPQHF; CDR3nt: TGTGCCAGCAGTGACTCGATAGGGGATAATAGCAATCAGCCCCAGCATTTT
j_gene: TRBJ2-7; d_gene: TRBD2; abundance: once; v_gene: TRBV2; CDR3aa: CASSVITSGVPEQYF; CDR3nt: TGTGCCAGCAGTGTAATCACTAGCGGGGTCCCGGAGCAGTACTTC
j_gene: TRBJ1-1; d_gene: NA; abundance: NA; v_gene: TRBV5-4; CDR3aa: CASSLLADTEAFF; CDR3nt: TGTGCCAGCAGCTTATTAGCGGACACTGAAGCTTTCTTT
j_gene: TRBJ1-2; d_gene: TRBD1; abundance: NA; v_gene: TRBV28; CDR3aa: CASSSDRGWNYGYTF; CDR3nt: TGTGCCAGCAGTTCTGACAGGGGGTGGAACTATGGCTACACCTTC
j_gene: TRBJ1-6; d_gene: NA; abundance: NA; v_gene: TRBV10-3; CDR3aa: CAIKGQLTDSPLHF; CDR3nt: TGTGCCATCAAGGGACAACTAACGGATTCACCCCTCCACTTT
j_gene: TRBJ2-2; d_gene: NA; abundance: NA; v_gene: TRBV7-9; CDR3aa: CASSLAGAGGELFF; CDR3nt: TGTGCCAGCAGCTTAGCAGGAGCGGGCGGGGAGCTGTTTTTT
j_gene: TRBJ2-5; d_gene: TRBD1; abundance: NA; v_gene: TRBV4-1; CDR3aa: CASSHGQGAEETQYF; CDR3nt: TGCGCCAGCAGCCACGGACAGGGGGCAGAAGAGACCCAGTACTTC
j_gene: TRBJ1-5; d_gene: NA; abundance: NA; v_gene: TRBV6-1; CDR3aa: CASNKDNSNQPQHF; CDR3nt: TGTGCCAGCAACAAGGACAATAGCAATCAGCCCCAGCATTTT
j_gene: TRBJ2-7; d_gene: TRBD1; abundance: NA; v_gene: TRBV18; CDR3aa: CASSPLTTGVNEQYF; CDR3nt: TGTGCCAGCTCACCGTTAACAACAGGGGTCAACGAGCAGTACTTC
j_gene: TRBJ1-5; d_gene: NA; abundance: NA; v_gene: TRBV13; CDR3aa: CASSRGGLSNQPQHF; CDR3nt: TGTGCCAGCAGCAGAGGGGGTCTCAGCAATCAGCCCCAGCATTTT
j_gene: TRBJ2-5; d_gene: NA; abundance: NA; v_gene: TRBV12-5; CDR3aa: CASGRGGTPGGTQYF; CDR3nt: TGTGCTAGTGGCCGTGGGGGGACCCCCGGGGGGACCCAGTACTTC
j_gene: TRBJ2-2; d_gene: TRBD2; abundance: NA; v_gene: TRBV28; CDR3aa: CASRSGGANTGELFF; CDR3nt: TGTGCCAGCAGGAGCGGGGGAGCGAACACCGGGGAGCTGTTTTTT
j_gene: TRBJ1-6; d_gene: TRBD1; abundance: NA; v_gene: TRBV19; CDR3aa: CASSMQGQVQPLHF; CDR3nt: TGTGCCAGTAGTATGCAGGGACAGGTCCAACCCCTCCACTTT
j_gene: TRBJ1-2; d_gene: NA; abundance: NA; v_gene: TRBV7-9; CDR3aa: CATRREGLTYGYTF; CDR3nt: TGTGCCACCCGGCGGGAGGGCCTAACCTATGGCTACACCTTC
j_gene: TRBJ2-3; d_gene: NA; abundance: NA; v_gene: TRBV5-1; CDR3aa: CASSQSHGGDTQYF; CDR3nt: TGCGCCAGCAGCCAATCCCACGGCGGAGATACGCAGTATTTT
j_gene: TRBJ2-7; d_gene: TRBD2; abundance: once; v_gene: TRBV11-3; CDR3aa: CASSFEGSGEYEQYF; CDR3nt: TGTGCCAGCAGCTTTGAGGGTAGCGGGGAGTACGAGCAGTACTTC
j_gene: TRBJ1-4; d_gene: NA; abundance: NA; v_gene: TRBV7-9; CDR3aa: CASSRRDTMNEKLFF; CDR3nt: TGTGCCAGCAGCCGCCGGGACACGATGAATGAAAAACTGTTTTTT
j_gene: TRBJ2-1; d_gene: NA; abundance: NA; v_gene: TRBV6-1; CDR3aa: CASSDGNYNEQFF; CDR3nt: TGTGCCAGCAGTGACGGGAACTACAATGAGCAGTTCTTC
j_gene: TRBJ2-7; d_gene: TRBD2; abundance: once; v_gene: TRBV5-1; CDR3aa: CASKTSGGPYEQYF; CDR3nt: TGCGCCAGCAAGACTAGCGGGGGACCTTACGAGCAGTACTTC
j_gene: TRBJ1-2; d_gene: TRBD1; abundance: NA; v_gene: TRBV28; CDR3aa: CASSPPDRVYGYTF; CDR3nt: TGTGCCAGCAGTCCCCCCGACAGGGTCTATGGCTACACCTTC
j_gene: TRBJ2-5; d_gene: TRBD1; abundance: NA; v_gene: TRBV5-1; CDR3aa: CASGRQGQETQYF; CDR3nt: TGCGCCAGCGGTCGACAGGGACAAGAGACCCAGTACTTC
j_gene: TRBJ1-6; d_gene: NA; abundance: NA; v_gene: TRBV6-1; CDR3aa: CASSEVTGYNSPLHF; CDR3nt: TGTGCCAGCAGTGAGGTGACAGGTTATAATTCACCCCTCCACTTT
j_gene: TRBJ2-1; d_gene: NA; abundance: NA; v_gene: TRBV19; CDR3aa: CASSMGGPYEQFF; CDR3nt: TGTGCCAGTAGTATGGGAGGCCCATATGAGCAGTTCTTC
j_gene: TRBJ2-1; d_gene: TRBD2; abundance: NA; v_gene: TRBV10-3; CDR3aa: CAIRLAGGDEQFF; CDR3nt: TGTGCCATCAGACTAGCGGGGGGAGATGAGCAGTTCTTC
j_gene: TRBJ1-2; d_gene: TRBD1; abundance: NA; v_gene: TRBV7-6; CDR3aa: CASSAGTGAELDGYTF; CDR3nt: TGTGCCAGCAGCGCTGGGACAGGGGCGGAGTTGGATGGCTACACCTTC
j_gene: TRBJ1-2; d_gene: NA; abundance: NA; v_gene: TRBV28; CDR3aa: CASVSGEYGYTF; CDR3nt: TGTGCCAGCGTTTCAGGTGAATATGGCTACACCTTC
j_gene: TRBJ2-5; d_gene: NA; abundance: NA; v_gene: TRBV18; CDR3aa: CASSPTGRGETQYF; CDR3nt: TGTGCCAGCTCCCCTACCGGTCGGGGGGAGACCCAGTACTTC
j_gene: TRBJ1-1; d_gene: NA; abundance: NA; v_gene: TRBV2; CDR3aa: CASKAGLNTEAFF; CDR3nt: TGTGCCAGCAAAGCAGGGCTGAACACTGAAGCTTTCTTT
j_gene: TRBJ2-7; d_gene: TRBD1; abundance: NA; v_gene: TRBV9; CDR3aa: CASSTAPGGEQYF; CDR3nt: TGTGCCAGCAGCACCGCACCAGGGGGCGAGCAGTACTTC
j_gene: TRBJ2-7; d_gene: TRBD1; abundance: NA; v_gene: TRBV18; CDR3aa: CASSPPNRGYEQYF; CDR3nt: TGTGCCAGCTCACCACCTAACAGGGGTTACGAGCAGTACTTC
j_gene: TRBJ2-3; d_gene: TRBD2; abundance: NA; v_gene: TRBV5-1; CDR3aa: CASSLSTGGTDTQYF; CDR3nt: TGCGCCAGCAGCTTGTCAACGGGGGGAACAGATACGCAGTATTTT
j_gene: TRBJ2-2; d_gene: NA; abundance: NA; v_gene: TRBV19; CDR3aa: CASKSRVTGELFF; CDR3nt: TGTGCCAGTAAATCCAGGGTAACCGGGGAGCTGTTTTTT
j_gene: TRBJ2-3; d_gene: TRBD2; abundance: NA; v_gene: TRBV9; CDR3aa: CASSEGLLKDTQYF; CDR3nt: TGTGCCAGCAGTGAGGGACTACTTAAGGATACGCAGTATTTT
j_gene: TRBJ2-1; d_gene: TRBD2; abundance: NA; v_gene: TRBV7-2; CDR3aa: CASSVPGLAGNEQFF; CDR3nt: TGTGCCAGCAGCGTACCGGGACTAGCGGGGAATGAGCAGTTCTTC
j_gene: TRBJ1-2; d_gene: NA; abundance: NA; v_gene: TRBV6-5; CDR3aa: CASSYSRREGYTF; CDR3nt: TGTGCCAGCAGTTACTCGAGACGGGAAGGCTACACCTTC
j_gene: TRBJ2-1; d_gene: NA; abundance: few; v_gene: TRBV6-5; CDR3aa: CASRTEANNEQFF; CDR3nt: TGTGCCAGCAGGACAGAAGCTAACAATGAGCAGTTCTTC